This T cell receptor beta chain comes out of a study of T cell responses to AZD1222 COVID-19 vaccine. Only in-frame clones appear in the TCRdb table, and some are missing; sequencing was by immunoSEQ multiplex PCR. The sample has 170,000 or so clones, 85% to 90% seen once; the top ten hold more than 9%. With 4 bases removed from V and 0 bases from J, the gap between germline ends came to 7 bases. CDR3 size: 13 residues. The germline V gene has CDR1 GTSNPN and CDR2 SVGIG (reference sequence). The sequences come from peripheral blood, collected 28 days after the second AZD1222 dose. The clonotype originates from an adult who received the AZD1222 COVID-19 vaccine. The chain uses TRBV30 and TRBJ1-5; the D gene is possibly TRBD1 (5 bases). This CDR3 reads CAWTDSSNQPQHF. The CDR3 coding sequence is TGTGCCTGGACAGACAGTAGCAATCAGCCCCAGCATTTT.